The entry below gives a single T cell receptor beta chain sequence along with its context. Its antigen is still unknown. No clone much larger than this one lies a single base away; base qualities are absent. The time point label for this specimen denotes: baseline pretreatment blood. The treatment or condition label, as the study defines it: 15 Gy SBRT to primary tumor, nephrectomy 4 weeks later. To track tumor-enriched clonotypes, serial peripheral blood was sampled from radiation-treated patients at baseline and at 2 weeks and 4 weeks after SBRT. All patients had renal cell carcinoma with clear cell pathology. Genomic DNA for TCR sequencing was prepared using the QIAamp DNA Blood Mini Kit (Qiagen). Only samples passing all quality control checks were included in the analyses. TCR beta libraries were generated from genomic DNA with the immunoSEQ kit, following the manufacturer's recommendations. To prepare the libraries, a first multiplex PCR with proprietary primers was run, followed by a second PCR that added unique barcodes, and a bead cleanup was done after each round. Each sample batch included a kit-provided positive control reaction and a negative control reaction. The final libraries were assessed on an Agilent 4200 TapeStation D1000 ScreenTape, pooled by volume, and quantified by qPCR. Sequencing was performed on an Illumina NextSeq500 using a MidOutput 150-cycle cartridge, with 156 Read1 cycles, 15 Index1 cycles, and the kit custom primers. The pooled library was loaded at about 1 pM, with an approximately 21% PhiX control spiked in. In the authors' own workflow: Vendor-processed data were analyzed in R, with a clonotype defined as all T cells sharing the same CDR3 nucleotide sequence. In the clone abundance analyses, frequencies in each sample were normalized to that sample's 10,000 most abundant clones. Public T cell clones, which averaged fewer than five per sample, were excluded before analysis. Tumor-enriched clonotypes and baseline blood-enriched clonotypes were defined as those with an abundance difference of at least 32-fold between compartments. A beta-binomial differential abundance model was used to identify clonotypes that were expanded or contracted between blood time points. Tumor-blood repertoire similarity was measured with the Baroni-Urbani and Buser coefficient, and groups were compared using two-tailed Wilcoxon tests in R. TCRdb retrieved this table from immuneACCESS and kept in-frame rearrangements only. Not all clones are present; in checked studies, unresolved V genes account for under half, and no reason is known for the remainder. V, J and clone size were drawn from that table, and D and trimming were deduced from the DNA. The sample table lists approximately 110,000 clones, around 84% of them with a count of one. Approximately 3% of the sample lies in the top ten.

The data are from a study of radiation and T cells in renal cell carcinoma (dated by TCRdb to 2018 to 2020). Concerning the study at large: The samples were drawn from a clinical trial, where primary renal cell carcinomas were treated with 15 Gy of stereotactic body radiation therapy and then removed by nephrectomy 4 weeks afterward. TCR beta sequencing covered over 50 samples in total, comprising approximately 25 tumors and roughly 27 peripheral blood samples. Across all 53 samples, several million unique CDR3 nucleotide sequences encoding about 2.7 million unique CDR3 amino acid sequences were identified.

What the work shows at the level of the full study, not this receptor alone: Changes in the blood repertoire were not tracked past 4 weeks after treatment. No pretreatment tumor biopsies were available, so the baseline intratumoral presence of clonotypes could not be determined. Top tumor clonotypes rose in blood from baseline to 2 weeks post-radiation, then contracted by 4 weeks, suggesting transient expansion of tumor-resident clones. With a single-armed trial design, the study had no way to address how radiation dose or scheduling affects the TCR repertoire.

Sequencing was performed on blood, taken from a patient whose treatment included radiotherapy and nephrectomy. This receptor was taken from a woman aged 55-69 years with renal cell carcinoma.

Here is the DNA: TGTGCCAGCAGTTTGGTGGAGGCCAGGGTAAACACTGAAGCTTTCTTT. It translates as CASSLVEARVNTEAFF. In this chain, TRBV27 is recombined with TRBJ1-1; the D gene is perhaps TRBD1, on 5 matching bases. Taken from cysteine to phenylalanine, the CDR3 has 16 residues. Only CDR3 DNA remains: 48 bases, in frame from the first base. Cut back by 3 bases and 2 bases, the V and J ends lie 16 bases apart. Via the germline V gene (reference sequence), CDR1 is MNHEY and CDR2 SMNVEV.